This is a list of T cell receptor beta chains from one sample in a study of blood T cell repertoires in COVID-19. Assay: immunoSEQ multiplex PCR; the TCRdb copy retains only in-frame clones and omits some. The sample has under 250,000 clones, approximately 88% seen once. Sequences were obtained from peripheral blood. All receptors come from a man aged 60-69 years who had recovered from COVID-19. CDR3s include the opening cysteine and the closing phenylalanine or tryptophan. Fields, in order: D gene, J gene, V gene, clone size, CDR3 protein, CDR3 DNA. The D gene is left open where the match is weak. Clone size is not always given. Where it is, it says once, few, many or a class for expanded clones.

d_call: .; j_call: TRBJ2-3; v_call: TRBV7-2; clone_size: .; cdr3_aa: CASSLGRTTSNTQYF; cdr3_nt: TGTGCCAGCAGCTTAGGGAGGACCACCTCGAATACGCAGTATTTT
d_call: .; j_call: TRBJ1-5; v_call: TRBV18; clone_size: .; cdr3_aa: CASSAGTGRDQPQHF; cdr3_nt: TGTGCCAGCTCTGCCGGAACAGGTAGAGATCAGCCCCAGCATTTT
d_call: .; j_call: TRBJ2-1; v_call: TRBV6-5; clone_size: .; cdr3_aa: CASSVVLESEQFF; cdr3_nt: TGTGCCAGCAGCGTAGTACTAGAGAGTGAGCAGTTCTTC
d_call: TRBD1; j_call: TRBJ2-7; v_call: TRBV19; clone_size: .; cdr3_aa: CASSGQGRNEQYF; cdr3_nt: TGTGCCAGTTCCGGACAGGGTCGTAACGAGCAGTACTTC
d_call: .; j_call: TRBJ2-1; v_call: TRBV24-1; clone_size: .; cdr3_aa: CATSDSLPSSYNEQFF; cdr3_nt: TGTGCCACCAGTGACTCACTACCGAGCTCCTACAATGAGCAGTTCTTC
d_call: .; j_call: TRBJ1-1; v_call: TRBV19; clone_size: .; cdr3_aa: CASSIWRGVSITEAFF; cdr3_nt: TGTGCCAGTAGTATATGGAGGGGAGTCAGTATCACTGAAGCTTTCTTT
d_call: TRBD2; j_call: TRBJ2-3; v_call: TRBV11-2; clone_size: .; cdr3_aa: CASSLDWGLAGYDTDTQYF; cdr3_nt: TGTGCCAGCAGCTTAGATTGGGGACTAGCGGGGTATGACACAGATACGCAGTATTTT
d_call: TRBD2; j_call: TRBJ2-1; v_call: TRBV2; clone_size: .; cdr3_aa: CASRGERGGNNEQFF; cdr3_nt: TGTGCCAGCAGGGGAGAGCGGGGGGGCAACAATGAGCAGTTCTTC
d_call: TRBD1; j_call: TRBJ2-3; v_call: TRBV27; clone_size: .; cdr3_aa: CASSPNRGHWTDRQYF; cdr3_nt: TGTGCCAGCAGTCCAAACAGGGGGCACTGGACCGATAGGCAGTATTTT
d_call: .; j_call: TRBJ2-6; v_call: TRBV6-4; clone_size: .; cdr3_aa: CASSLKGTTSGANVLTF; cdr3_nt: TGTGCCAGCAGTCTAAAGGGGACAACTTCTGGGGCCAACGTCCTGACTTTC
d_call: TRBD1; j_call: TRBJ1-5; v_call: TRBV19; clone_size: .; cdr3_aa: CASSSGTGAWGGNQPQHF; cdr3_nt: TGTGCCAGTAGTTCCGGGACAGGGGCCTGGGGGGGCAATCAGCCCCAGCATTTT
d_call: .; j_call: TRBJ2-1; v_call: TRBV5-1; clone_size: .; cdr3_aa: CASSLWTDKRKFF; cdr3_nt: TGCGCCAGCAGCTTGTGGACAGACAAACGGAAATTCTTC
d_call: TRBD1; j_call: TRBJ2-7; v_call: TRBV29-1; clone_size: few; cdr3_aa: CSVEENRGEGQYF; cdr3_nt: TGCAGCGTTGAAGAGAACAGGGGAGAGGGGCAGTACTTC
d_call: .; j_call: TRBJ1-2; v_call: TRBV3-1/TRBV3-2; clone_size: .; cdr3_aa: CASSQTKGSYGYTF; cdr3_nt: TGTGCCAGCAGCCAAACTAAAGGAAGTTATGGCTACACCTTC
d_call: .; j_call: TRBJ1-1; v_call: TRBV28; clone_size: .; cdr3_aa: CASSLSQGPNTEAFF; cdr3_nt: TGTGCCAGCAGTTTAAGTCAGGGCCCCAACACTGAAGCTTTCTTT
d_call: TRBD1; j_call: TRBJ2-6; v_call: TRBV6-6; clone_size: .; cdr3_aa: CASRRQGAVLGANVLTF; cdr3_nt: TGTGCCAGCAGACGACAGGGGGCGGTACTTGGGGCCAACGTCCTGACTTTC
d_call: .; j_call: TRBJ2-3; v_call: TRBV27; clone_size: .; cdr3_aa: CASSLRRAISTRGTDTQYF; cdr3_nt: TGTGCCAGCAGTTTGAGGCGAGCGATAAGCACTAGGGGCACAGATACGCAGTATTTT
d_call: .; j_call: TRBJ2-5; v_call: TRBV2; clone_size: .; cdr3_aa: CASSEERGLGQYF; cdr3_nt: TGTGCCAGCAGTGAAGAGAGGGGACTGGGTCAGTACTTC
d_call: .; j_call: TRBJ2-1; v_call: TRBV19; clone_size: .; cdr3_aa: CASSTVLEGKQFF; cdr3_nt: TGTGCCAGTAGTACAGTCCTTGAGGGTAAGCAGTTCTTC
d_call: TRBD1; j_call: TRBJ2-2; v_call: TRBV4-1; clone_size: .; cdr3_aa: CASSQAGGGGELFF; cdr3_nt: TGCGCCAGCAGCCAAGCAGGGGGCGGCGGGGAGCTGTTTTTT
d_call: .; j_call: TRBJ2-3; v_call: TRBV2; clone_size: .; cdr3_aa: CASSAGRAVGTDTQYF; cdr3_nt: TGTGCCAGCAGTGCAGGCCGAGCAGTTGGCACAGATACGCAGTATTTT
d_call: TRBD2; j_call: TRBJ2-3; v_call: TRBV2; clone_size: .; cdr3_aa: CASMGGLGFRNTQYF; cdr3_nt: TGTGCCAGCATGGGGGGACTAGGCTTTCGGAATACGCAGTATTTT
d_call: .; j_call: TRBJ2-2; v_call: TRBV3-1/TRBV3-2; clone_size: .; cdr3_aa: CASSQDRSRGYTGELFF; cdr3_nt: TGTGCCAGCAGCCAAGATCGATCGCGCGGATACACCGGGGAGCTGTTTTTT
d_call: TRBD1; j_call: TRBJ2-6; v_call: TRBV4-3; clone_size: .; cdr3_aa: CASSPVGTGPGANVLTF; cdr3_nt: TGCGCCAGCAGCCCGGTCGGGACAGGGCCCGGGGCCAACGTCCTGACTTTC
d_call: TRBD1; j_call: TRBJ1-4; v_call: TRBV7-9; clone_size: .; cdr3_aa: CASSADRDANEKLFF; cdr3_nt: TGTGCCAGCAGCGCGGACAGGGACGCTAATGAAAAACTGTTTTTT
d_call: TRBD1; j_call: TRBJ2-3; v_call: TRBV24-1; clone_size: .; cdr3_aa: CATSESGTGISTDTQYF; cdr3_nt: TGTGCCACCAGTGAGTCCGGGACAGGGATAAGCACAGATACGCAGTATTTT
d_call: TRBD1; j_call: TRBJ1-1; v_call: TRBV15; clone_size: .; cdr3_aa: CATSRDGRGRSEAFF; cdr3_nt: TGTGCCACCAGCAGAGATGGCAGGGGGAGGTCTGAAGCTTTCTTT
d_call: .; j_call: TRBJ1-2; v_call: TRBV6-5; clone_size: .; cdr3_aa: CASSTTVGDYGYTF; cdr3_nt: TGTGCCAGCAGTACCACAGTGGGAGACTATGGCTACACCTTC
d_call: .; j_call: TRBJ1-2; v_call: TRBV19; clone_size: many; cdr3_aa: CASSMGQPWGYTF; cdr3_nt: TGTGCCAGTAGTATGGGGCAGCCCTGGGGCTACACCTTC
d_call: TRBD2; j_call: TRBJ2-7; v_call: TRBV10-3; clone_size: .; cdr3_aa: CATGMGGYEQYF; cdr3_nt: TGTGCCACCGGAATGGGGGGGTACGAGCAGTACTTC
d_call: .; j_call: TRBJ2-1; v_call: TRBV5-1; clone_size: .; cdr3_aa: CASSISSEQFF; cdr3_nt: TGCGCCAGCAGCATTTCTAGTGAGCAGTTCTTC
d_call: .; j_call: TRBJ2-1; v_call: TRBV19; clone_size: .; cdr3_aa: CASTKGGAPRGEQFF; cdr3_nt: TGTGCCAGTACCAAAGGAGGGGCTCCCCGAGGTGAGCAGTTCTTC
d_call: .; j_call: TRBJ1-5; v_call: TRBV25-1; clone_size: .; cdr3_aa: CAEEAATGYSNQPQHF; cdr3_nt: TGTGCCGAAGAAGCTGCGACAGGCTATAGCAATCAGCCCCAGCATTTT
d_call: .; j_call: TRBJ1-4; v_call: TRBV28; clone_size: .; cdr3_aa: CASTFYGKNEKLFF; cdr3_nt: TGTGCCAGCACCTTTTATGGCAAGAATGAAAAACTGTTTTTT
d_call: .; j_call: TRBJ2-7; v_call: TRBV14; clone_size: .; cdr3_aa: CASSRKGVSYEQYF; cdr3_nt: TGTGCCAGCAGCCGAAAAGGGGTCAGCTACGAGCAGTACTTC
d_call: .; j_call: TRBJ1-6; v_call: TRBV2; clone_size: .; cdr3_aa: CASSMTLGGGLHF; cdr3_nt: TGTGCCAGCAGTATGACCCTGGGCGGGGGCCTCCACTTT
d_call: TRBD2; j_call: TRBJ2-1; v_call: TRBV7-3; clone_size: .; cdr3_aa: CASSFAGGPYNEQFF; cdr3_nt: TGTGCCAGCAGCTTCGCGGGAGGGCCATATAATGAGCAGTTCTTC
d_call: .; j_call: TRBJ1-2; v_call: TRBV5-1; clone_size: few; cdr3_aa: CASSRDSVYGYTF; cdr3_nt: TGCGCCAGCAGCCGCGACAGCGTCTATGGCTACACCTTC
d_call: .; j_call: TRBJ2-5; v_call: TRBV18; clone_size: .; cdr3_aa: CASSRASAETQYF; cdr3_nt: TGTGCCAGCTCACGGGCTAGCGCGGAGACCCAGTACTTC
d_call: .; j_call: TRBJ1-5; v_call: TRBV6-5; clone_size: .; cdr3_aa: CASSFRSFNQPQHF; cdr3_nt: TGTGCCAGCAGTTTCAGGTCTTTCAATCAGCCCCAGCATTTT
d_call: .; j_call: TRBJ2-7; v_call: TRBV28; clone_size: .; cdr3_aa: CASSPLYEQYF; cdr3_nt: TGTGCCAGCAGTCCCCTTTACGAGCAGTACTTC
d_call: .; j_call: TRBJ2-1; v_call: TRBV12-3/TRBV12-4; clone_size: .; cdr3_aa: CASSEDSYNEQFF; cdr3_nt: TGTGCCAGCAGTGAGGACAGCTACAATGAGCAGTTCTTC
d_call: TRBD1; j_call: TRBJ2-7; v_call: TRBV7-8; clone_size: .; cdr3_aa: CASSLGAGGLSYEQYF; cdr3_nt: TGTGCCAGCAGCTTAGGGGCAGGGGGCCTCTCCTACGAGCAGTACTTC
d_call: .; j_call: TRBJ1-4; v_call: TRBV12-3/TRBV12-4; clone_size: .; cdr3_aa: CASQRDEKLFF; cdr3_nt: TGTGCCAGCCAGCGGGATGAAAAACTGTTTTTT
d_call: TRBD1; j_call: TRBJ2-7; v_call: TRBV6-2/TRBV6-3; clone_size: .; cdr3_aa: CASSYLRTGGAYEQYF; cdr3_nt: TGTGCCAGCAGTTACCTCCGGACAGGGGGAGCCTACGAGCAGTACTTC
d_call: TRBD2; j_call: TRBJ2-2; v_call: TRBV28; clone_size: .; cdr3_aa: CASRLAGGSRTGELFF; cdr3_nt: TGTGCCAGCAGACTAGCGGGAGGGTCGCGGACCGGGGAGCTGTTTTTT
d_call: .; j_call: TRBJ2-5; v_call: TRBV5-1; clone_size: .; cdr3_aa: CASRLGGTSRDQYF; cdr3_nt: TGCGCCAGCAGATTGGGCGGGACCTCACGGGACCAGTACTTC
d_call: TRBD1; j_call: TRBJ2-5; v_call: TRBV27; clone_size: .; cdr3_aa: CASSSSSDRGETQYF; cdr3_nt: TGTGCCAGCAGTTCGAGCTCGGACAGGGGAGAGACCCAGTACTTC
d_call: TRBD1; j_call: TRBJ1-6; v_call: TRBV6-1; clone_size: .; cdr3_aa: CASSEGDRGGSPLHF; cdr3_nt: TGTGCCAGCAGTGAAGGGGACAGGGGCGGCTCACCCCTCCACTTT
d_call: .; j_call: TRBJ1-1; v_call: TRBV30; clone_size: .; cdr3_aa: CAWSGITNTEAFF; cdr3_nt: TGTGCCTGGAGTGGAATAACTAACACTGAAGCTTTCTTT
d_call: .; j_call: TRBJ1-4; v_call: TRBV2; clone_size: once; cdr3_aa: CASARVPRATNEKLFF; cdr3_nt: TGTGCCAGCGCGAGAGTGCCGAGAGCAACTAATGAAAAACTGTTTTTT
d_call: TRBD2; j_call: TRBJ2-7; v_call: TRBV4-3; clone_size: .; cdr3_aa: CASSQEASGRNEQYF; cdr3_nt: TGCGCCAGCAGCCAAGAAGCTAGCGGGAGAAACGAGCAGTACTTC
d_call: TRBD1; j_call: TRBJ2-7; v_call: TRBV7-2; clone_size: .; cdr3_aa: CASSFGDRATYEQYF; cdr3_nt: TGTGCCAGCAGCTTTGGTGACAGGGCCACCTACGAGCAGTACTTC